These 10 T cell receptor beta chains share one sample of origin, sequenced in a study of T cells in women clearing cervical HPV infection. Clones were sequenced by immunoSEQ multiplex PCR, and TCRdb holds only the in-frame ones, with some missing. Listed are approximately 30,000 clones; 3.5% falls within the top ten. The source material was blood buffy coat. The receptors originated from a woman between 18 and 75 years old with a cervical HPV16 infection that either progressed to CIN3+ or cleared (not recorded which).

About this clone: The read is 3 residues too short to cover the CDR3 end, so that end is filled in from the germline J gene. The rearrangement links TRBV30 to TRBJ1-1, with 7 bases fitting TRBD1. Germline values: CDR1 GTSNPN, CDR2 SVGIG (reference sequence). The CDR3 runs 15 residues. The CDR3 reads CAWKRGDSRPGEAFF. CDR3 bases read: TGTGCCTGGAAAAGGGGGGACAGCCGACCGGGGGAA.

As to this clone: The read is 3 residues too short to cover the CDR3 end, so that end is filled in from the germline J gene. This chain connects TRBV6-1 to TRBJ1-5, with D possibly TRBD1 on 5 matching bases. Germline V gives CDR1 MNHNS, CDR2 SASEGT. This CDR3 contains 13 residues. V was shortened by 4 bases and J by 9 bases, with 13 bases between the two germline ends. CDR3 region: CASSGDSTGPQHF. CDR3 bases read: TGTGCCAGCAGTGGGGACTCCACCGGGCCC.

Worth noting for this clone: The CDR3 end falls 3 residues outside the read, so it is completed with the germline J gene. The rearrangement uses TRBV2 and TRBJ2-2; TRBD2 matches at 9 bases. There are 15 residues in the CDR3. Trimming at V came to 6 bases and at J to 1 base, leaving 3 bases not matched to a gene. Germline V gene sequence: CDR1 SNHLY, CDR2 FYNNEI. CDR3 DNA, as far as it was read: TGTGCCAGCAGAGAACTAGCGGGGAACACCGGGGAG. Its translation: CASRELAGNTGE. The CDR3, in full, reads CASRELAGNTGELFF.

A word on this clone: Read sequence stops 3 residues before the CDR3 end, and the germline J gene provides the missing end. The chain couples TRBV2 to TRBJ2-1; 8 bases match TRBD2. Germline lookup yields CDR1 SNHLY and CDR2 FYNNEI. V shed 3 bases, J shed 8 bases, and the junction held 9 bases outside the gene matches. This CDR3 is built from 15 residues. The CDR3 loop reads CASSDQREIRDEQFF. The sequenced part of the CDR3 DNA is TGTGCCAGCAGTGACCAGCGGGAGATTAGAGATGAG.

Turning to this clone: Coverage ceases 3 residues before the CDR3 finishes, and the germline J gene fills in the end. The chain links TRBV14 to TRBJ1-5; D is unclear. Trimming took 1 base from V and 4 from J, leaving 5 bases between them. Germline lookup yields CDR1 SGHDN and CDR2 FVKESK. The CDR3 totals 13 residues. The CDR3 region is CASSQGGNQPQHF. The part of the CDR3 DNA that was read is TGTGCCAGCAGCCAAGGCGGAAATCAGCCC.

About this clone: The CDR3 end lies 3 residues beyond the end of the read and is filled in from the germline J gene. The V gene is TRBV7-8, the J gene TRBJ2-1, with 9 nucleotides matching TRBD2. Trimming cost V 1 base and J 2 bases; bases outside gene matches: 9. This CDR3 comprises 18 residues. Germline V gives CDR1 SGHVS, CDR2 FQNEAQ. CDR3 DNA, as far as it was read: TGTGCCAGCAGCTTAGTGGGTAGCGGGAGAAGGGCCTACAATGAG. Translated, it gives CASSLVGSGRRAYNE. The whole CDR3 protein reads CASSLVGSGRRAYNEQFF.

For this clone: The read ends 3 residues early relative to the CDR3; the germline J gene fills the gap. The chain carries TRBV18 and TRBJ2-1; no clear D gene. Germline assignment: CDR1 KGHSH and CDR2 LQKENI. Trimming shortened V by 5 bases and J by 4 bases, and 9 bases separated the two germline ends. This CDR3 comprises 13 residues. Partial CDR3 DNA: TGTGCCAGCTCAGAATCCCTATACAATGAG. Translating it yields CASSESLYNE. The whole CDR3 sequence reads CASSESLYNEQFF. The variable domain in full, completed from reference TRBV18 and TRBJ2-1, reads NAGVMQNPRHLVRRRGQEARLRCSPMKGHSHVYWYRQLPEEGLKFMVYLQKENIIDESGMPKERFSAEFPKEGPSILRIQQVVRGDSAAYFCASSESLYNEQFFGPGTRLTVL.

Worth noting for this clone: The read terminates 3 residues ahead of where the CDR3 ends, so the germline J gene completes it. V gene TRBV20-1 combines with J gene TRBJ1-1; D may be TRBD1 (6 bases). This CDR3 comprises 14 residues. Germline CDR1 DFQATT, CDR2 SNEGSKA (reference sequence). The V and J ends lost 4 bases and 0 bases respectively, with 12 bases between them. This CDR3 reads CSATLDSMNTEAFF. The sequenced CDR3 bases are TGCAGTGCTACACTGGACAGCATGAACACTGAA.

For this clone: Read data end 3 residues before the CDR3 end; the end is taken from the germline J gene. The rearrangement joins TRBV20-1 to TRBJ1-4; D unresolved. The CDR3 consists of 15 residues. Germline CDR1 and CDR2: DFQATT and SNEGSKA (reference sequence). Trimming took 0 bases from V and 4 from J, leaving 12 bases between them. CDR3 DNA (partial): TGCAGTGCTAGAGATCCGGCAGGCCTTAATGAAAAA. As protein: CSARDPAGLNEK. The entire CDR3 protein reads CSARDPAGLNEKLFF.

Of note for this clone: Sequence at one end of the junction differs from germline and may be a read error. From the germline J gene comes the end of the CDR3, since the read stops 3 residues before it. The chain combines TRBV7-7 with TRBJ2-2, with 8 positions matching TRBD2. Germline CDR1 is SSHAT and CDR2 is FNYEAQ (reference sequence). The CDR3 consists of 15 residues. CDR3 residues: CASTASGGGTGELFF. The covered CDR3 bases are TGTGCTAGCACCGCAAGCGGGGGAGGCACCGGGGAG.